This TCR beta chain was captured by sequencing in a study of T cells in Graves' hyperthyroidism and ophthalmopathy. TCR beta CDR3 sequences were amplified from RNA transcripts. TCR CDR3 underwent first-round RT-PCR with the HTBI primer set. TCRdb itself ran the multiplex PCR reads through MiXCR, one entry per CDR3 protein. Of about 400,000 distinct CDR3 sequences listed, about 25% are singletons. This clonotype was seen many times. Trimming took off 1 base at V and 2 bases at J, with 4 bases between the two ends. Germline V gene lookup returns CDR1 SGHAT and CDR2 FQDESV (reference sequence). The CDR3 spans 13 residues.

The sample consisted of blood. The J gene is TRBJ2-3, the V gene TRBV11-1; no clear D gene. This receptor was taken from a man aged 50-59 years with Graves' hyperthyroidism. CDR3 coding DNA: TGTGCCAGCAGCTTAGACCTCACAGATACGCAGTATTTT. Protein product: CASSLDLTDTQYF.